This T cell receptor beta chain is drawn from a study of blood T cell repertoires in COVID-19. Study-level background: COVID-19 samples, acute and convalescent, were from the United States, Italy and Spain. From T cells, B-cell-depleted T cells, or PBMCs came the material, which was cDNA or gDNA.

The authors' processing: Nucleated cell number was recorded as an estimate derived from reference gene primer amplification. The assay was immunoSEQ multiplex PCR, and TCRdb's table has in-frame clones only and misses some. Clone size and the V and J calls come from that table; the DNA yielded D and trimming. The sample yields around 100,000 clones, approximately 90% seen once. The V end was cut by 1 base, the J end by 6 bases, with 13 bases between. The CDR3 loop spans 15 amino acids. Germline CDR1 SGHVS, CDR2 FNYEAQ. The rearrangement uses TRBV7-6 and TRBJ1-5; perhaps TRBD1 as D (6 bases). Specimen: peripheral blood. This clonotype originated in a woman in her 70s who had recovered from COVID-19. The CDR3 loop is CASSLVGGAGQPQHF. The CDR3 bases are TGTGCCAGCAGCTTAGTAGGGGGTGCCGGTCAGCCCCAGCATTTT.